This TCR beta chain comes out of a study of cytomegalovirus exposure and HLA in healthy donors. Overall study results and limits: Segments of the TCR beta V type were, in most cases, productive about 90% or about 30% of the time in an earlier analysis.

The PCR used 60 Vbeta and 13 Jbeta primers. TCRdb's table, derived via immunoSEQ multiplex PCR, lists solely in-frame clones and lacks some. The data show some 180,000 clones, 79% seen once. As to this clone: Antigen unknown.

The germline V and J ends were trimmed by 7 bases and 0 bases, with 6 bases remaining between them. Germline V gene data show CDR1 as MRHNA and CDR2 as SNTAGT. The CDR3 length is 12 residues. V and J are TRBV6-4 and TRBJ2-5; D remains unclear. The sequenced sample was PBMCs. The source of this sequence is a woman in her twenties or thirties in good health and CMV-seropositive. The CDR3 spells CASITNQETQYF. The DNA of the CDR3 is TGTGCCAGCATAACTAACCAAGAGACCCAGTACTTC.